The TCR beta chain under discussion was sequenced for a study of blood T cells in healthy people across ages. The draw of peripheral blood yielded ten milliliters from each donor. The sample holds one count of this clonotype. Its cognate antigen is unknown. The use of a sample-barcoded 5' primer and a J-beta primer mix characterized a second PCR of roughly 6 to 11 cycles. A template-switch adaptor that had 12 random nucleotides put a tag on each cDNA molecule. TCRdb analysed the 5' RACE reads with MiXCR anew, one entry per CDR3 protein. Among 700,000 to 1,000,000 distinct CDR3 sequences listed, 40% to 50% were seen once. General study findings and limits: Fewer expanded clones and more diversity marked long-lived versus aged donors.

Sequenced sample: blood. This receptor was obtained from a man between 60 and 75 years old in good health.

In DNA, the CDR3 is TGTGCCAGCAGTATCGGACTAGCGGGACGCACAGATACGCAGTATTTT. This translates into CASSIGLAGRTDTQYF. V is TRBV12-3 or TRBV12-4 and J is TRBJ2-3, with 12 positions matching TRBD2. The CDR3 is made up of 16 amino acids. With 5 bases clipped from V and 1 base from J, the junction kept 4 bases outside the gene matches.